This TCR beta chain is drawn from a study of blood T cell repertoires in COVID-19 (dated by TCRdb to the early 2020s). Regarding the research as a whole: Collaborator samples came from the United States, Italy and Spain and covered acute and convalescent phases of COVID-19. The material from the prospective study consisted of cDNA or gDNA derived from T cells, B-cell-depleted T cells, or PBMCs. Deeply sampled blood TCRbeta repertoires from subjects exposed to, actively infected with, or recovered from COVID-19 were included in the dataset. The repertoires were made available in a free public database intended to serve as a resource for research on the immune response to SARS-CoV-2. The samples were drawn from two sources: the first 160 participants of the ongoing ImmuneRACE study, and about 1,300 subjects contributed by 6 global collaborators. A de-identified subject ID, COVID-19 status, age in years and sex were almost always included in the sample metadata. Where available, HLA class I and class II types were obtained from metadata supplied by the sample provider rather than from assay-based typing. General study outcomes and caveats: How much clinical and demographic metadata was included differed by source and by participant, and the metadata was provided uncurated.

Trimmed from V: 5 bases; trimmed from J: 6 bases; junction bases lacking a gene match: 3. The CDR3, cysteine through phenylalanine, is 13 amino acids long. Solely the CDR3 DNA is kept, with 39 bases framed from the first base. The germline V gene encodes CDR1 LNHDA and CDR2 SQIVND (reference sequence). TCRbeta CDR3 regions were amplified from genomic DNA using the immunoSEQ Assay, a bias-controlled multiplex PCR. In the source study's methods: The number of nucleated cells in each sample was estimated by amplification of reference gene primers within the assay. Sequence reads were collapsed and filtered to measure the absolute abundance of every unique TCRbeta CDR3 rearrangement. For each sample, productive Simpson clonality was calculated by taking the square root of Simpson's diversity index across productive rearrangements. As stored in TCRdb, this immuneACCESS dataset retains in-frame rearrangements with V and J assigned. A fraction of the clones does not appear; measured against another copy, unresolved V genes explain less than half of the discrepancy, and the remainder lacks a known reason. The V and J calls and clone size were taken over from that table, and D and trimming were inferred from the DNA. The sample records 35,000 to 45,000 clones, roughly 87% of which are singletons. 20% of the sample rests with the top ten.

Remarks on this clone: This clone's antigen is unknown. The sample holds no much larger clone one base away, and base qualities are not on file.

Each collaborating institution followed its own protocols to collect whole blood in K2EDTA tubes. Collaborator samples were shipped for TCRbeta analysis as frozen whole blood, isolated PBMCs, or DNA extracted from either sample type. The chain is encoded by TRBV19 joined to TRBJ2-3; 9 central bases correspond to TRBD1. This receptor was obtained from a man aged 60 to 69 with acute or convalescent COVID-19. Sequences were obtained from peripheral blood. The DNA reads TGTGCCAGTAGTGTCGACAGGGGGGATACGCAGTATTTT. It specifies CASSVDRGDTQYF.